This T cell receptor beta chain was identified during a study of T cells in Graves' hyperthyroidism and ophthalmopathy. Study context: Any treatment followed the collection of peripheral blood at initial diagnosis.

V dropped 3 bases and J dropped 5; count of bases not matched to a gene: 10. CDR1 is DFQATT, CDR2 SNEGSKA, per germline (reference sequence). CDR3 length equals 16 residues. General study points: Appearing also in blood were most of the thyroid clonotypes expanded above 0.001.

RNA transcripts yielded amplified TCR beta CDR3 regions. The HTBI set primed first-round TCR CDR3 RT-PCR. MiXCR was run by TCRdb on the multiplex PCR reads, yielding one entry per CDR3 protein. The sample shows 300,000 to 500,000 distinct CDR3 sequences, about an eighth of them seen only once. The cohort's ophthalmopathy patients, a group with duration under 3 months, had a Clinical Activity Score of at least 3 and a NOSPECS grade of at least 4. On the basis of clinical symptoms, serum thyroxine and TRAb, thyroid ultrasound and orbital computed tomography, diagnoses were made. Details on this clonotype: Its target is not known.

V gene TRBV20-1 combines with J gene TRBJ2-5; 12 nucleotides align to TRBD2. The specimen sequenced was blood. The receptor comes from a man aged 45-60 years with Graves' ophthalmopathy. Written as DNA, the CDR3 is TGCAGTGCTAGTCCTAGCGGGAGGGCCGTTGCCGAGACCCAGTACTTC. Translated, it gives CSASPSGRAVAETQYF.